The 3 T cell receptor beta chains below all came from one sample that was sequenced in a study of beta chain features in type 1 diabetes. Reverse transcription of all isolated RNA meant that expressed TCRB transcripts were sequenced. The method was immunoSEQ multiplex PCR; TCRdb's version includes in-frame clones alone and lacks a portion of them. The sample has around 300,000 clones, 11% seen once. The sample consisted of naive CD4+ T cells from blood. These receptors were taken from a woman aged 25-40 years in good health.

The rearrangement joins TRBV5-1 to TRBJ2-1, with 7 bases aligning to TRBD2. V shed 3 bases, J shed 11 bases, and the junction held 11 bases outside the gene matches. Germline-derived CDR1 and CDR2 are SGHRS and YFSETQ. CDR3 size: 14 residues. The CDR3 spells CASSSALARDQQFF. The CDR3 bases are TGCGCCAGCAGCTCCGCACTAGCGAGAGATCAGCAGTTCTTC.

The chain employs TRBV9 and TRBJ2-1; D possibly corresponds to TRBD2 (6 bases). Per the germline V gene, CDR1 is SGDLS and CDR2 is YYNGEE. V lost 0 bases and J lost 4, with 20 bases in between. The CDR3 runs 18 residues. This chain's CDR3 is CASSVGRSSLATYNEQFF. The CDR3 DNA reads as TGTGCCAGCAGCGTAGGGAGGTCTTCGCTAGCGACTTACAATGAGCAGTTCTTC.

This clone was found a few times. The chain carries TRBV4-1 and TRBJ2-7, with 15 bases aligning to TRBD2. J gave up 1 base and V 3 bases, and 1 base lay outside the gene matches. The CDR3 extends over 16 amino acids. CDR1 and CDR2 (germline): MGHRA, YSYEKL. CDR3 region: CASSQGLAGGSYEQYF. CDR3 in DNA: TGCGCCAGCAGCCAGGGACTAGCGGGAGGATCCTACGAGCAGTACTTC.